Sequencing of this T cell receptor (beta chain) was carried out in a study of blood T cell repertoires in COVID-19. Turning to the study itself: Collection of acute and convalescent COVID-19 samples took place in the United States, Italy and Spain. The cDNA or gDNA used as material had been derived from T cells, B-cell-depleted T cells, or PBMCs.

In the authors' methods: How many nucleated cells were present was estimated from reference gene primer amplification. The method was immunoSEQ multiplex PCR; TCRdb's version includes in-frame clones alone and lacks a portion of them. That table is the source of V, J and clone size, and D and trimming were worked out from the DNA. The table includes some 140,000 clones, more than 60% detected once. This clone was observed a single time. Germline assignment: CDR1 SGHNT and CDR2 YYREEE (reference sequence). The CDR3 is made up of 14 amino acids. The V gene lost 2 bases and the J gene lost 3 bases, with 11 bases spanning the gap.

This TCR was sampled from an elderly man with acute or convalescent COVID-19. Sequencing input: peripheral blood. The genes are TRBV5-4 and TRBJ1-2; the D gene is possibly TRBD1 (6 bases). Here the CDR3 DNA reads TGTGCCAGCAGCTTAGCAGGGGCTTACTATGGCTACACCTTC. Protein: CASSLAGAYYGYTF.